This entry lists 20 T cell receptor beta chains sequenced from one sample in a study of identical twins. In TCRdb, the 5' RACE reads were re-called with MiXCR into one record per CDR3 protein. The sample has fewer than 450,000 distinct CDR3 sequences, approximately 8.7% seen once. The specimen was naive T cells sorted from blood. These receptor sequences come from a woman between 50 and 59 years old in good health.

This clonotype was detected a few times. The CDR3 coding sequence is TGTGCCAGCAGTCGCCTAGCGGGAGGGGGTAACATTCAGTACTTC. This gives the protein CASSRLAGGGNIQYF. The rearrangement uses TRBV7-2 and TRBJ2-4, with TRBD2 matching over 12 bases. The CDR3 has 15 amino acids. V shed 6 bases and J 7 bases; nucleotides not matched to a gene: 7. Per germline, CDR1 SGHTA and CDR2 FQGNSA.

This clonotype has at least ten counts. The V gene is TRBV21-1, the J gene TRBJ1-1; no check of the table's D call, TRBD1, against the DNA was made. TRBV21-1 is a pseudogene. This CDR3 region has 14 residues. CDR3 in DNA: TGTGCCAGCAGTACCGCACAGGTGAACACTGAAGCTTTCTTT. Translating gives CASSTAQVNTEAFF.

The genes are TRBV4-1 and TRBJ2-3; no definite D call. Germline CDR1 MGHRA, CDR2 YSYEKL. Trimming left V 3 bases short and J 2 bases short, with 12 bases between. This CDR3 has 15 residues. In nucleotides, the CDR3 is TGCGCCAGCAGCCATAAGGAAGATTTCACAGATACGCAGTATTTT. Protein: CASSHKEDFTDTQYF.

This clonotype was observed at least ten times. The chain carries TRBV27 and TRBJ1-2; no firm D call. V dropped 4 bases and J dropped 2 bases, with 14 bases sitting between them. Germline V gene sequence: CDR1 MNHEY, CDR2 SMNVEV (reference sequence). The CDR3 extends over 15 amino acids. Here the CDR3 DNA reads TGTGCCAGCAGTTCTTATACCGGGGAGAACTATGGCTACACCTTC. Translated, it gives CASSSYTGENYGYTF.

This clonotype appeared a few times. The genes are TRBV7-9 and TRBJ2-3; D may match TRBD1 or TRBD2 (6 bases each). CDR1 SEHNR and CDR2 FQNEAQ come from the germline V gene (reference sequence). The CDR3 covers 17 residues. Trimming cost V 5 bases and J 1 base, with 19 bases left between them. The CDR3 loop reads CASSLPVGGSGTDTQYF. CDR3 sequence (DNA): TGTGCCAGCAGCCTCCCTGTGGGGGGCTCGGGCACAGATACGCAGTATTTT.

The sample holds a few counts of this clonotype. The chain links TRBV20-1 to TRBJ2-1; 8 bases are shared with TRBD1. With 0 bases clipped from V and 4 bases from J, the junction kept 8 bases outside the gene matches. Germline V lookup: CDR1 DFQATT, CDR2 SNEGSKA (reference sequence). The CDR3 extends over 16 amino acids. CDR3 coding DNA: TGCAGTGCTAGAGATTTAGGGACAGGAGAATACAATGAGCAGTTCTTC. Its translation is CSARDLGTGEYNEQFF.

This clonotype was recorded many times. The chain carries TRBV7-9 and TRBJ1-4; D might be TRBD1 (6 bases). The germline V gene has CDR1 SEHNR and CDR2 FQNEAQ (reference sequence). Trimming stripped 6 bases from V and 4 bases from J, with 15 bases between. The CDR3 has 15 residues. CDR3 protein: CASSGGGSGNEKLFF. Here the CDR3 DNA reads TGTGCCAGCAGTGGAGGGGGAAGCGGTAATGAAAAACTGTTTTTT.

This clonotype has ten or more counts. CDR3 DNA: TGTGCCAGCAGTTTTTTGTCGCAGCCCCAGCATTTT. It translates to CASSFLSQPQHF. The chain employs TRBV12-3 or TRBV12-4 and TRBJ1-5; D is uncertain. The CDR3 consists of 12 residues. V dropped 3 bases and J dropped 7 bases, with 7 bases sitting between them.

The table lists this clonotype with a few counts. CDR3 in amino acids: CASSAGLEAGAEQYV. CDR3 coding DNA: TGCGCCAGCAGCGCTGGATTGGAAGCGGGAGCTGAGCAGTACGTC. The J gene is TRBJ2-7, the V gene TRBV5-1; TRBD2 aligns across 8 bases. Germline loops: CDR1 SGHRS, CDR2 YFSETQ. V dropped 4 bases and J dropped 7; count of bases not matched to a gene: 13. There are 15 residues in the CDR3.

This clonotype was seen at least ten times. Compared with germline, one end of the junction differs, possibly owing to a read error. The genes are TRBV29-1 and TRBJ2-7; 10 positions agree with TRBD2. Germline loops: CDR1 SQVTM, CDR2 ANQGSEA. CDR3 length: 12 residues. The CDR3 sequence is CSVEAGGPEQYF. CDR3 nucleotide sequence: TGCAGCGTGGAAGCGGGAGGGCCTGAGCAGTACTTC.

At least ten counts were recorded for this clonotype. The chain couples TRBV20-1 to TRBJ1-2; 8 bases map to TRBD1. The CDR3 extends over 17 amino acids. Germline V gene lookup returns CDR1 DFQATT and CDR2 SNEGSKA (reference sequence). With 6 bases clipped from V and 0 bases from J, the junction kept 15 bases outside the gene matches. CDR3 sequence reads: CSAIPRGTGGTNYGYTF. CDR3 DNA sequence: TGCAGTGCGATTCCCCGGGGGACAGGTGGTACTAACTATGGCTACACCTTC.

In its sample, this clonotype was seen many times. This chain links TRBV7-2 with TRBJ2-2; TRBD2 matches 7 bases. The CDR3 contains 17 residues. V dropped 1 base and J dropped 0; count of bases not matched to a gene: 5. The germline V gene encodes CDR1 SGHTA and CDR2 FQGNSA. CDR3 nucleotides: TGTGCCAGCAGCTTAGTTACGGCGGGAGCGAACACCGGGGAGCTGTTTTTT. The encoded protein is CASSLVTAGANTGELFF.

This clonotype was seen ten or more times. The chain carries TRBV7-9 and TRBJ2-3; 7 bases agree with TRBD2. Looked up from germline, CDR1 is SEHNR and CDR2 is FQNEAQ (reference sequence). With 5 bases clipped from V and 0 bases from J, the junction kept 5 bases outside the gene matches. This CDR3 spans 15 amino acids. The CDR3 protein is CASSPSAGSTDTQYF. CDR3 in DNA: TGTGCCAGCAGCCCCTCAGCGGGAAGCACAGATACGCAGTATTTT.

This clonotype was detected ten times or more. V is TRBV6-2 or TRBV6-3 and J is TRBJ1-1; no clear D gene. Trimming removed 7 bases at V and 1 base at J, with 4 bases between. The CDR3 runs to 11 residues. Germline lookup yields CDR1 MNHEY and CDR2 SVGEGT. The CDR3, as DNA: TGTGCCAGCATGAAGAACACTGAAGCTTTCTTT. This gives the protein CASMKNTEAFF.

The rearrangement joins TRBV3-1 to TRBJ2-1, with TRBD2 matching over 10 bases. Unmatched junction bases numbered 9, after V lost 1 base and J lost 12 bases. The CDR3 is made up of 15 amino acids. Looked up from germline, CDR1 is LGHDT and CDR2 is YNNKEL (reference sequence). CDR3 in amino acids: CASSQGVDSGRWQFF. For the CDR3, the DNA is TGTGCCAGCAGCCAAGGAGTGGATAGCGGGAGGTGGCAGTTCTTC.

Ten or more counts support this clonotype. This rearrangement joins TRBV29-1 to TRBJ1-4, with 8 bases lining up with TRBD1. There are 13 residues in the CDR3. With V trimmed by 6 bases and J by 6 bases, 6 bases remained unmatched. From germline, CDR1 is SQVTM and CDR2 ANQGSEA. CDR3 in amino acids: CSVKDRDDEKLFF. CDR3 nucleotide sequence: TGCAGCGTCAAGGACAGGGATGATGAAAAACTGTTTTTT.

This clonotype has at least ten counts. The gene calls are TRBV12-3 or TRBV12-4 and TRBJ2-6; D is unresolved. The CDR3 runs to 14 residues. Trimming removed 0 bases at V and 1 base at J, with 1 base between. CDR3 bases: TGTGCCAGCAGTTTAGCATCTGGGGCCAACGTCCTGACTTTC. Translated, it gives CASSLASGANVLTF.

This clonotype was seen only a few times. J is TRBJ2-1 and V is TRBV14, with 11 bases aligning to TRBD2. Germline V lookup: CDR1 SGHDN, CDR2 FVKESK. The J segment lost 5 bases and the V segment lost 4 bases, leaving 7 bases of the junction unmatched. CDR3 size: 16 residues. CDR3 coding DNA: TGTGCCAGCAGCCGCCTGACTAGCGGGGTGAACAATGAGCAGTTCTTC. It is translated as CASSRLTSGVNNEQFF.

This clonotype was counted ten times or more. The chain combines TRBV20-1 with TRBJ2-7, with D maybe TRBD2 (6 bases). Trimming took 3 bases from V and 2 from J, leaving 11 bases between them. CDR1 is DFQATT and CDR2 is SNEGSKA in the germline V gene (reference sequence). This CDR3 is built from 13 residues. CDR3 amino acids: CSASGSGTYEQYF. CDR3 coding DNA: TGCAGTGCTAGCGGGAGCGGAACCTACGAGCAGTACTTC.

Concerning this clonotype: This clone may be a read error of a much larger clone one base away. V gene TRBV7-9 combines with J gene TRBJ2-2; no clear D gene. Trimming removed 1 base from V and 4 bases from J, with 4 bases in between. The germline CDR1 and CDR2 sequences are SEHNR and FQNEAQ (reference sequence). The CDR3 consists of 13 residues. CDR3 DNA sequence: TGTGCCAGCAGCTTAGAGCGCACCGGGGAGCTGTTTTTT. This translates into CASSLERTGELFF.